Listed below are T cell receptor beta chains from one sample, sequenced in a study of blood T cell repertoires in COVID-19. TCRdb keeps only in-frame clones here, not all; method: immunoSEQ multiplex PCR. The table lists approximately 92,000 clones, around 80% of them singletons. The specimen was peripheral blood. Receptors were obtained from a man aged 50-60 years who had recovered from COVID-19. CDR3s include the opening cysteine and the closing phenylalanine or tryptophan. The D gene is left open where the match is weak. Only part of the rows carry a size: once, few, many, or a class if the clone is expanded.

few | TRBJ2-7 | TRBV14 | - | TGTGCCAGCAGCTACAGGCCCTTCTACGAGCAGTACTTC | CASSYRPFYEQYF
- | TRBJ2-3 | TRBV28 | - | TGTGCCAGCAGTTTTGCCTCCCAGGTGGATACGCAGTATTTT | CASSFASQVDTQYF
- | TRBJ2-2 | TRBV28 | TRBD2 | TGTGCCAGCAGTTCTTTGGGACTAGCGGGAGCCGGGGAGCTGTTTTTT | CASSSLGLAGAGELFF
- | TRBJ2-1 | TRBV24-1 | - | TGTGCCACCAGTGACTCAGGGTCCCACTCCTACAATGAGCAGTTCTTC | CATSDSGSHSYNEQFF
once | TRBJ1-1 | TRBV28 | - | TGTGCCAGCAGCCCGAGACTGACAGGTCTATCAACCGCTTTCTTT | CASSPRLTGLSTAFF
- | TRBJ2-2 | TRBV7-3 | - | TGTGCCAGCAGGACAGCTTCCACCGGGGAGCTGTTTTTT | CASRTASTGELFF
- | TRBJ2-3 | TRBV23-1 | - | TGCGCCAGCCCTAGTGCGGATACGCAGTATTTT | CASPSADTQYF
- | TRBJ1-5 | TRBV2 | - | TGTGCCAGCAGCCGGGACTTCGCCCAGCATTTT | CASSRDFAQHF
- | TRBJ1-2 | TRBV5-6 | TRBD1 | TGTGCCAGCAGCAGGGACAGGGGACGGGCAGAAGGCTACACCTTC | CASSRDRGRAEGYTF
- | TRBJ2-1 | TRBV4-2 | TRBD2 | TGTGCCAGCAGCCAAGCGCCCGGGACTAGCGGGAGTATTGAGCAGTTCTTC | CASSQAPGTSGSIEQFF
- | TRBJ1-6 | TRBV28 | TRBD1 | TGTGCCAGCAGTTTTTCCACCATGGGGACAGGGAACTCACCCCTCCACTTT | CASSFSTMGTGNSPLHF
- | TRBJ2-5 | TRBV7-2 | TRBD1 | TGTGCCAGCAGCTCGAACCGGGACAGGGGGCGACAGACCCAGTACTTC | CASSSNRDRGRQTQYF
few | TRBJ1-3 | TRBV7-7 | - | TGTGCTAGCAGCCCCGGAGCGGGGTCAGACCCTACGAGGGGAAACACCATATATTTT | CASSPGAGSDPTRGNTIYF
few | TRBJ1-2 | TRBV28 | - | TGTGCCAGCAGTCTGGACAGCCTCGGCTATGGCTACACCTTC | CASSLDSLGYGYTF
- | TRBJ2-3 | TRBV19 | TRBD2 | TGTGCCAGTAGGAGCGGGGGCACAGATACGCAGTATTTT | CASRSGGTDTQYF
- | TRBJ2-5 | TRBV28 | - | TGTGCCAGCAGTACCAACACCCCCAGGGAGACCCAGTACTTC | CASSTNTPRETQYF
- | TRBJ1-4 | TRBV7-9 | - | TGTGCCAGCAGCACTCCCCCGGGGAATGAAAAACTGTTTTTT | CASSTPPGNEKLFF
- | TRBJ2-5 | TRBV9 | TRBD2 | TGTGCCAGCAGCGTAGCGGGAGGGATTGGCGAGACCCAGTACTTC | CASSVAGGIGETQYF
- | TRBJ2-7 | TRBV5-6 | TRBD1 | TGTGCCAGCAGCTTCGGGACAGGCTCCTACGAGCAGTACTTC | CASSFGTGSYEQYF
- | TRBJ2-7 | TRBV9 | - | TGTGCCAGCAGCGTAGTAGGGGGTAGTTTGAACGAGCAGTACTTC | CASSVVGGSLNEQYF
once | TRBJ2-2 | TRBV10-1 | TRBD1 | TGCGCCAGCAGTGAGTCGGTGGGGGGACAGGCGAACACCGGGGAGCTGTTTTTT | CASSESVGGQANTGELFF
- | TRBJ1-5 | TRBV7-3 | - | TGTGCCTATCGGAGGGGTTATAGCAATCAGCCCCAGCATTTT | CAYRRGYSNQPQHF
- | TRBJ2-4 | TRBV6-2/TRBV6-3 | TRBD1 | TGTGCCAGCAGCCCCGGACAGGTGAGGGGAAACATTCAGTACTTC | CASSPGQVRGNIQYF
once | TRBJ2-7 | TRBV7-2 | TRBD1 | TGTGCCAGCAGCTTGGGGACAGGGCTTGGCTACGAGCAGTACTTC | CASSLGTGLGYEQYF
- | TRBJ1-1 | TRBV6-6 | TRBD1 | TGTGCCAGCAGCTTGGACAGGGTGGGCACTGAAGCTTTCTTT | CASSLDRVGTEAFF
- | TRBJ2-2 | TRBV7-9 | TRBD2 | TGTGCCAGCAGCTTAATTGGACTAGCGGGAGTCAACACCGGGGAGCTGTTTTTT | CASSLIGLAGVNTGELFF
few | TRBJ1-3 | TRBV19 | TRBD1 | TGTGCCAGTATCTCGGGACAGGTCTATTCTGGAAACACCATATATTTT | CASISGQVYSGNTIYF
- | TRBJ2-2 | TRBV5-4 | TRBD1 | TGTGCCAGCAGCTCTGGACAGGGGGGGCGTACCGGGGAGCTGTTTTTT | CASSSGQGGRTGELFF
once | TRBJ2-2 | TRBV7-3 | - | TGTGCCAGCAGCTTAAACCTAGCTACCGGGGAGCTGTTTTTT | CASSLNLATGELFF
- | TRBJ2-3 | TRBV9 | TRBD2 | TGTGCCAGCCCCGGACTAGCGGGGCGCACAGATACGCAGTATTTT | CASPGLAGRTDTQYF
- | TRBJ1-2 | TRBV6-1 | - | TGTGCCAGCAGTGAATTTGGCAGTTACTATGGCTACACCTTC | CASSEFGSYYGYTF
- | TRBJ2-6 | TRBV10-3 | - | TGTGCCATCAGTGAGTTAGCGGGGGCCAACGTCCTGACTTTC | CAISELAGANVLTF
- | TRBJ1-5 | TRBV19 | - | TGTGCCAGTAGTAGGGTGACAACAGTTAGCAATCAGCCCCAGCATTTT | CASSRVTTVSNQPQHF
- | TRBJ2-1 | TRBV6-4 | TRBD1 | TGTGCCAGCAGTAGAGAGGGGGCGAGGAACAATGAGCAGTTCTTC | CASSREGARNNEQFF
- | TRBJ1-4 | TRBV18 | - | TGTGCCAGCTCACCAATCCCCTTGAGTGGAAAACTGTTTTTT | CASSPIPLSGKLFF
few | TRBJ2-3 | TRBV29-1 | TRBD2 | TGCAGCGTCCAACTGGCGGGGGGGCCAGATACGCAGTATTTT | CSVQLAGGPDTQYF
few | TRBJ1-2 | TRBV28 | - | TGTGCCAGCAGTTATTCAGGCTATGGCTACACCTTC | CASSYSGYGYTF
- | TRBJ1-4 | TRBV5-4 | TRBD1 | TGTGCCAGCAGCTTCGAGGCCCCCGGGACAGGGCTTGAGAAACTGTTTTTT | CASSFEAPGTGLEKLFF
- | TRBJ2-1 | TRBV5-1 | TRBD1 | TGCGCCAGCAGCTTGGCCGGGACAGGGGGCCATGAGCAGTTCTTC | CASSLAGTGGHEQFF
- | TRBJ2-3 | TRBV9 | TRBD2 | TGTGCCAGCAGCGTATTGGCGGGGGGAAACACAGATACGCAGTATTTT | CASSVLAGGNTDTQYF
- | TRBJ1-2 | TRBV6-5 | TRBD1 | TGTGCCAGCAGCACCCGGGACAGCTATGGCTACACCTTC | CASSTRDSYGYTF
once | TRBJ1-2 | TRBV7-2 | - | TGTGCCAGCAGCTTAACACAGGGTAGCGGCTACACCTTC | CASSLTQGSGYTF
once | TRBJ1-1 | TRBV20-1 | - | TGCAGCGCCAGGTTGAACACTGAAGCTTTCTTT | CSARLNTEAFF